Listed below are T cell receptor beta chains from one sample, sequenced in a study of coeliac disease. Method: immunoSEQ multiplex PCR; TCRdb's copy keeps in-frame clones and lacks some. The table lists more than 7,500 clones, around three fifths of them singletons. Sequencing input: intraepithelial lymphocytes from the gut. The receptors derive from a woman between 55 and 75 years old with celiac disease. CDR3s include the opening cysteine and the closing phenylalanine or tryptophan. D genes are given only for firm matches. A row's size may be missing; if present it is once, few, many or a size class.

cdr3_aa cdr3_nt d_call v_call clone_size j_call
CASSQELGWDGELFF TGCGCCAGCAGCCAAGAACTAGGGTGGGACGGGGAGCTGTTTTTT - TRBV4-3 - TRBJ2-2
CASSQGTGADTQYF TGTGCCAGCAGCCAGGGAACAGGGGCGGATACGCAGTATTTT TRBD1 TRBV4-2 - TRBJ2-3
CASSRMDTEAFF TGTGCCAGCTCGCGGATGGACACTGAAGCTTTCTTT - TRBV18 - TRBJ1-1
CASSLGGGGYEQYF TGCGCCAGCAGCTTGGGCGGCGGGGGCTACGAGCAGTACTTC TRBD2 TRBV5-1 - TRBJ2-7
CASSHQGAPLHF TGCGCCAGCAGCCACCAGGGGGCACCCCTCCACTTT TRBD1 TRBV4-1 - TRBJ1-6
CASSPDRWSNQPQHF TGTGCCAGCAGTCCAGACAGGTGGAGCAATCAGCCCCAGCATTTT - TRBV28 - TRBJ1-5
CASSLRVRASGRAQGHEQYF TGTGCCAGCAGTTTAAGGGTCAGGGCTAGCGGGAGGGCCCAGGGCCACGAGCAGTACTTC TRBD2 TRBV28 medium-sized TRBJ2-7
CASRVKGMSNQPQHF TGTGCCAGCAGGGTTAAGGGGATGAGCAATCAGCCCCAGCATTTT - TRBV9 few TRBJ1-5
CASRDRGRTDTQYF TGTGCCAGTAGGGACAGGGGGAGGACAGATACGCAGTATTTT TRBD1 TRBV19 - TRBJ2-3
CASSPGSGGQRPQHF TGTGCCAGTAGTCCTGGGTCCGGGGGTCAACGGCCCCAGCATTTT - TRBV19 - TRBJ1-5
CASSFYQGKEETQYF TGCGCCAGCAGCTTCTACCAGGGGAAGGAAGAGACCCAGTACTTC - TRBV5-1 - TRBJ2-5
CASSPGQGAYEQYF TGTGCCAGCAGCCCGGGTCAGGGGGCCTACGAGCAGTACTTC TRBD1 TRBV5-4 - TRBJ2-7
CATMQGASNQPQHF TGTGCCACTATGCAGGGGGCGAGCAATCAGCCCCAGCATTTT TRBD1 TRBV15 few TRBJ1-5
CASSLDRQETQYF TGTGCCAGCAGCTTGGACAGGCAAGAGACCCAGTACTTC - TRBV5-6 - TRBJ2-5
CASSQVGGNQPQHF TGTGCCAGCAGCCAAGTTGGGGGGAATCAGCCCCAGCATTTT - TRBV14 few TRBJ1-5
CASSQDSLGAISTDTQYF TGCGCCAGCAGCCAAGATTCGCTGGGGGCGATCAGCACAGATACGCAGTATTTT - TRBV4-3 few TRBJ2-3
CASSFGGYGTDTQYF TGTGCCAGCAGTTTTGGGGGCTATGGAACAGATACGCAGTATTTT - TRBV28 - TRBJ2-3
CASSLILLAGEQFF TGTGCCAGCAGCTTAATCCTGCTAGCGGGGGAGCAGTTCTTC TRBD2 TRBV7-2 - TRBJ2-1
CASSFAGQLPNYGYTF TGTGCCAGCAGCTTCGCAGGACAGCTTCCTAACTATGGCTACACCTTC - TRBV7-9 - TRBJ1-2
CASGRLATNEKLFF TGTGCCAGCGGTAGACTCGCAACTAATGAAAAACTGTTTTTT - TRBV4-2 - TRBJ1-4
CASSPGPLGAYGYTF TGTGCCAGCAGTCCTGGGCCCCTGGGGGCCTATGGCTACACCTTC - TRBV5-6 - TRBJ1-2
CASSSGQGAPPQHF TGTGCCAGTAGCTCAGGACAGGGGGCTCCGCCCCAGCATTTT TRBD1 TRBV19 - TRBJ1-5
CASSLPLGDRSYGYTF TGTGCCAGCAGCTTACCCCTAGGGGACAGGAGCTATGGCTACACCTTC TRBD1 TRBV7-9 once TRBJ1-2
CASSLGQGRDEKLFF TGTGCCAGCAGCTTAGGACAGGGGAGGGATGAAAAACTGTTTTTT TRBD1 TRBV7-9 - TRBJ1-4
CASSAYGQGYEQYF TGTGCCAGCAGCGCCTATGGACAGGGCTACGAGCAGTACTTC TRBD1 TRBV9 once TRBJ2-7
CASSLLQGRNGELFF TGTGCCAGCAGTTTACTGCAGGGTAGGAACGGGGAGCTGTTTTTT - TRBV28 few TRBJ2-2
CASSPPGTSSWDEQFF TGTGCCAGCAGCCCCCCCGGGACTAGCTCCTGGGATGAGCAGTTCTTC TRBD2 TRBV11-3 - TRBJ2-1